These 25 T cell receptor beta chains share one sample of origin, sequenced in a study of technical replicates of blood from several donors. The repertoire was sequenced with immunoSEQ multiplex PCR; TCRdb's copy has only in-frame clones and lacks some. The sample consists of 65,000 to 80,000 clones, around 95% of them appearing once. The sequencing input was T cells isolated from PBMCs. The receptors were sampled from a human donor in good health.

The chain is built from TRBV6-5 and TRBJ1-4; D may be TRBD1 (6 bases). This CDR3 contains 16 residues. Germline CDR1 and CDR2: MNHEY and SVGAGI. V lost 3 bases to trimming and J lost 5 bases, with 16 bases between them. This CDR3 is CASSYSLTGSNEKLFF. The CDR3, as DNA: TGTGCCAGCAGTTATTCCTTGACAGGCTCCAATGAAAAACTGTTTTTT.

The chain carries TRBV6-5 and TRBJ1-2, with D perhaps TRBD1 (6 bases). The CDR3 is made up of 13 amino acids. Trimming removed 6 bases at V and 4 bases at J, with 12 bases between. Germline-derived CDR1 and CDR2 are MNHEY and SVGAGI. The CDR3 sequence is CASSYTGPYGYTF. Written as DNA, the CDR3 is TGTGCCAGCAGCTATACAGGGCCCTATGGCTACACCTTC.

The chain recombines TRBV19 with TRBJ2-7; 10 bases are a match to TRBD2. V trimming: 1 base; J trimming: 1 base; junction bases outside the gene matches: 1. Germline-derived CDR1 and CDR2 are LNHDA and SQIVND (reference sequence). The CDR3 runs to 15 residues. Written as DNA, the CDR3 is TGTGCCAGTAGTATAGGGACTAGCGGTTCCTACGAGCAGTACTTC. This encodes CASSIGTSGSYEQYF.

This clone was recorded once. The CDR3 spells CASIDRGRPYEQYF. CDR3 DNA sequence: TGTGCCAGCATCGACAGGGGACGACCCTACGAGCAGTACTTC. The chain employs TRBV27 and TRBJ2-7; 8 bases agree with TRBD1. Germline lookup yields CDR1 MNHEY and CDR2 SMNVEV (reference sequence). The junction had 7 bases not matched to a gene; V was cut back by 7 bases and J by 2 bases. This CDR3 comprises 14 residues.

V gene TRBV14 combines with J gene TRBJ1-2, with unresolved D. The CDR3 consists of 12 residues. The germline V gene has CDR1 SGHDN and CDR2 FVKESK. The germline V and J ends were trimmed by 4 bases and 2 bases, with 5 bases remaining between them. CDR3 amino acids: CASSRQNYGYTF. Here the CDR3 DNA reads TGTGCCAGCAGCCGGCAGAACTATGGCTACACCTTC.

The chain carries TRBV7-8 and TRBJ1-5, with unresolved D. V lost 1 base to trimming and J lost 7 bases, with 14 bases between them. The germline CDR1 and CDR2 sequences are SGHVS and FQNEAQ. This CDR3 has 15 amino acids. CDR3 in DNA: TGTGCCAGCAGCTTAGAGGTTCAGGAATTCCAGCCCCAGCATTTT. Its protein product is CASSLEVQEFQPQHF.

The rearrangement joins TRBV5-6 to TRBJ1-1, with 8 bases fitting TRBD1. Losses at the gene ends were 4 bases for V and 0 bases for J; bases not matched to a gene: 5. CDR3 size: 15 residues. The germline V gene encodes CDR1 SGHDT and CDR2 YYEEEE. The CDR3: CASSTDRVLNTEAFF. For the CDR3, the DNA is TGTGCCAGCAGCACGGACAGGGTGCTGAACACTGAAGCTTTCTTT.

The chain is built from TRBV9 and TRBJ1-1; TRBD1 matches at 9 bases. Germline CDR1 is SGDLS and CDR2 is YYNGEE. The length of the CDR3 is 14 residues. The ends lost 3 bases at V and 5 bases at J; junction bases unmatched: 5. The CDR3 DNA sequence: TGTGCCAGCAGCGAAGGGACAGGGTTAACTGAAGCTTTCTTT. Translated, it gives CASSEGTGLTEAFF. Together with reference TRBV9 and TRBJ1-1, the CDR3 gives the full variable domain: DSGVTQTPKHLITATGQRVTLRCSPRSGDLSVYWYQQSLDQGLQFLIQYYNGEERAKGNILERFSAQQFPDLHSELNLSSLELGDSALYFCASSEGTGLTEAFFGQGTRLTVV.

This chain joins TRBV4-2 and TRBJ2-5, with TRBD2 matching 9 bases. Germline CDR1 reads LGHNA; CDR2 reads YNFKEQ. The CDR3 runs 15 residues. Losses at the gene ends were 7 bases for V and 0 bases for J; bases not matched to a gene: 6. This CDR3 is CASTPSGTHQETQYF. As DNA, the CDR3 is TGTGCCAGCACACCTAGCGGGACCCACCAAGAGACCCAGTACTTC.

The chain is built from TRBV5-1 and TRBJ2-7; 11 bases align to TRBD2. The CDR3 is made up of 15 amino acids. Germline CDR1 and CDR2: SGHRS and YFSETQ. V lost 2 bases and J lost 2; bases outside the gene matches: 3. The CDR3 nucleotides are TGCGCCAGCAGCTTAGGGACTAGCGGCCCCTACGAGCAGTACTTC. Encoded protein: CASSLGTSGPYEQYF.

This clone was recorded once. V usage is TRBV6-6 and J usage is TRBJ2-2; a weak D match, TRBD1 (6 bases). Germline values: CDR1 MNHNY, CDR2 SVGAGI (reference sequence). Trimming shortened V by 8 bases and J by 2 bases, and 12 bases separated the two germline ends. The CDR3 totals 14 residues. The CDR3 here is CASLRTANTGELFF. The CDR3 nucleotides are TGTGCCAGCTTACGGACAGCCAACACCGGGGAGCTGTTTTTT.

The chain carries TRBV15 and TRBJ1-2; TRBD1 is a possible D gene (6 bases). Germline V gives CDR1 LNHNV, CDR2 YYDKDF (reference sequence). CDR3 length equals 15 residues. V was cut by 1 base and J by 7 bases, with 16 bases left in between. Written as DNA, the CDR3 is TGTGCCACCAGCAGAGTTGGGGCAGGGGAGGGTGGCTACACCTTC. It specifies CATSRVGAGEGGYTF.

The genes are TRBV6-5 and TRBJ1-4; D gene ambiguous. CDR3 length: 15 amino acids. The germline gives CDR1 MNHEY, CDR2 SVGAGI. The germline V and J ends were trimmed by 3 bases and 8 bases, with 16 bases remaining between them. CDR3 region: CASSYRGMGREKLFF. For the CDR3, the DNA is TGTGCCAGCAGTTATCGAGGGATGGGCCGGGAAAAACTGTTTTTT.

V gene TRBV27 combines with J gene TRBJ2-7, with 7 positions matching TRBD1. Germline V gene data show CDR1 as MNHEY and CDR2 as SMNVEV (reference sequence). The ends lost 5 bases at V and 7 bases at J; junction bases unmatched: 17. The CDR3 loop spans 16 amino acids. The CDR3 bases are TGTGCCAGCAGTCTTTCGGCCGGGACAGAGCTGAGGGAGCAGTACTTC. This gives the protein CASSLSAGTELREQYF.

The chain couples TRBV27 to TRBJ1-1, with a tentative D call TRBD1 (6 bases). V was cut by 5 bases and J by 3 bases, with 13 bases left in between. The CDR3 is made up of 14 amino acids. The V gene's germline CDR1 is MNHEY and CDR2 SMNVEV (reference sequence). CDR3 protein: CASSLTSGDTEAFF. In nucleotides, the CDR3 is TGTGCCAGCAGTCTCACGTCAGGGGACACTGAAGCTTTCTTT.

This rearrangement joins TRBV11-2 to TRBJ2-7; D is possibly TRBD2 (6 bases). Trimming stripped 3 bases from V and 6 bases from J, with 15 bases between. Germline values: CDR1 SGHAT, CDR2 FQNNGV. This CDR3 region has 14 residues. The CDR3 protein is CASSFDSGRIEQYF. In DNA, the CDR3 is TGTGCCAGCAGCTTCGATAGCGGACGGATCGAGCAGTACTTC.

CDR3 in amino acids: CASSPQAGGGSYEQYF. The CDR3 nucleotides are TGTGCCAGCTCACCCCAGGCGGGAGGGGGATCCTACGAGCAGTACTTC. The V gene is TRBV18, the J gene TRBJ2-7; 9 bases map to TRBD2. The CDR3 runs to 16 residues. Germline CDR1 reads KGHSH; CDR2 reads LQKENI. The J segment lost 1 base and the V segment lost 3 bases, leaving 7 bases of the junction unmatched.

This rearrangement joins TRBV7-9 to TRBJ2-3; D possibly corresponds to TRBD2 (6 bases). CDR3 size: 14 residues. V lost 1 base to trimming and J lost 6 bases, with 11 bases between them. Germline V gives CDR1 SEHNR, CDR2 FQNEAQ (reference sequence). This CDR3 reads CASSLVGGFDTQYF. DNA of the CDR3: TGTGCCAGCAGCTTAGTAGGAGGGTTTGATACGCAGTATTTT.

The gene calls are TRBV4-1 and TRBJ1-3; TRBD1 might be the D (6 bases). The length of the CDR3 is 15 residues. The ends were cut back, 6 bases at V and 2 bases at J, with 14 bases in the middle. The germline V gene has CDR1 MGHRA and CDR2 YSYEKL. The CDR3 nucleotides are TGCGCCAGCAGAGTAATTACAGGGACTGGAAACACCATATATTTT. It is translated as CASRVITGTGNTIYF.

This chain links TRBV7-2 with TRBJ2-3; 7 bases are shared with TRBD2. The germline gives CDR1 SGHTA, CDR2 FQGNSA. Losses at the gene ends were 4 bases for V and 2 bases for J; bases not matched to a gene: 6. The length of the CDR3 is 15 residues. The CDR3: CASSYRLAPTDTQYF. The CDR3 bases are TGTGCCAGCAGCTACAGACTAGCCCCCACAGATACGCAGTATTTT. The full variable domain, in which reference TRBV7-2 and TRBJ2-3 provide the parts outside the CDR3, is GAGVSQSPSNKVTEKGKDVELRCDPISGHTALYWYRQSLGQGLEFLIYFQGNSAPDKSGLPSDRFSAERTGGSVSTLTIQRTQQEDSAVYLCASSYRLAPTDTQYFGPGTRLTVL.

This clone was observed a few times. This chain joins TRBV30 and TRBJ1-1; D may be TRBD1 (5 bases). The CDR3 is 13 amino acids. The germline gives CDR1 GTSNPN, CDR2 SVGIG (reference sequence). Trimming cost V 4 bases and J 4 bases, with 13 bases left between them. DNA for the CDR3: TGTGCCTGGACAGGGACGGGGGGCACTGAAGCTTTCTTT. Translating it yields CAWTGTGGTEAFF. Using reference TRBV30 and TRBJ1-1 for the parts outside the CDR3, the full variable domain is SQTIHQWPATLVQPVGSPLSLECTVEGTSNPNLYWYRQAAGRGLQLLFYSVGIGQISSEVPQNLSASRPQDRQFILSSKKLLLSDSGFYLCAWTGTGGTEAFFGQGTRLTVV.

The rearrangement links TRBV27 to TRBJ2-7; 15 nucleotides agree with TRBD2. The CDR3 totals 16 residues. Trimming took 0 bases from V and 4 from J; bases not matched to a gene: 1. Germline CDR1 MNHEY, CDR2 SMNVEV (reference sequence). The CDR3 DNA follows: TGTGCCAGCAGTTTATCCGGGACTAGCGGGAGGTACGAGCAGTACTTC. It yields the protein CASSLSGTSGRYEQYF.

The rearrangement uses TRBV5-1 and TRBJ2-2; D might be TRBD2 (5 bases). The germline V gene has CDR1 SGHRS and CDR2 YFSETQ. There are 17 residues in the CDR3. The ends were cut back, 0 bases at V and 2 bases at J, with 14 bases in the middle. The CDR3: CASSLVRPSRNTGELFF. CDR3 nucleotides: TGCGCCAGCAGCTTGGTGCGGCCTAGCCGAAACACCGGGGAGCTGTTTTTT.

The rearrangement joins TRBV4-1 to TRBJ2-2; 9 bases fit TRBD1. Per germline, CDR1 MGHRA and CDR2 YSYEKL. Losses at the gene ends were 3 bases for V and 5 bases for J; bases not matched to a gene: 7. CDR3 size: 16 residues. CDR3 protein: CASSQDMTGGTGELFF. As DNA, the CDR3 is TGCGCCAGCAGCCAGGACATGACAGGGGGGACCGGGGAGCTGTTTTTT.

The chain combines TRBV11-3 with TRBJ2-7; 7 nucleotides align to TRBD1. The germline CDR1 and CDR2 sequences are SGHNT and YENEEA. The CDR3 sequence is 15 residues long. J gave up 5 bases and V 3 bases, and 10 bases lay outside the gene matches. In DNA form, the CDR3 reads TGTGCCAGCAGCTTCGGGGACAGCACCTTCCACGAGCAGTACTTC. The encoded protein is CASSFGDSTFHEQYF.